These 2 T cell receptor beta chains were sequenced from one sample in a study of blood T cell repertoires in COVID-19. Data came from immunoSEQ multiplex PCR; TCRdb stores just in-frame clones and leaves some out. This sample carries about 200,000 clones, roughly 88% of them seen once, and the ten largest clones take about 12%. Sequencing input: peripheral blood. These receptors all come from a human donor in a cohort sampled during active COVID-19.

This clone was recorded at least ten times. The chain links TRBV2 to TRBJ1-5; the D gene is possibly TRBD1 (5 bases). Trimming left V 2 bases short and J 11 bases short, with 16 bases between. Germline CDR1 SNHLY, CDR2 FYNNEI. The CDR3 length is 14 residues. Here the CDR3 DNA reads TGTGCCAGCAGTGAATCCCGGGGGAGATCAACCCAGCATTTT. Its translation: CASSESRGRSTQHF.

This clone is a singleton in its sample. The chain couples TRBV28 to TRBJ2-7, with D uncertain. This CDR3 contains 14 residues. CDR1 MDHEN and CDR2 SYDVKM come from the germline V gene. V shed 7 bases and J shed 0 bases, with 13 bases lying between them. In nucleotides, the CDR3 is TGTGCCAGCACCATGAGGCTGGGCTCCTACGAGCAGTACTTC. It encodes CASTMRLGSYEQYF.